The 6 T cell receptor beta chains below all came from one sample that was sequenced in a study of blood T cells in healthy people across ages (dated by TCRdb to 2015 to 2017). Preparation of the library involved 5' RACE. TCRdb names Illumina HiSeq 2500 as the instrument used. A second PCR of roughly 6 to 11 cycles was run with a J-beta primer mix and a sample-barcoded 5' primer. Through fastp at Q25 and MiXCR, TCRdb rebuilt clones from the public reads, retaining in-frame beta chains. Each record represents a unique CDR3 protein, reported with the most common genes and DNA among its rows. Counted in this sample were hundreds of thousands of distinct CDR3 sequences; 58% of them appeared once. The leading ten clones occupy roughly 22% of the sample. The source material was blood. Receptors were obtained from a man aged 30-40 years in good health.

The rearrangement joins TRBV29-1 to TRBJ2-5; possibly TRBD1 for D (6 bases). The CDR3 extends over 14 amino acids. Germline values: CDR1 SQVTM, CDR2 ANQGSEA. Trimming took 5 bases from V and 2 from J, leaving 15 bases between them. The CDR3 loop reads CSVTYRVPQETQYF. CDR3 coding DNA: TGCAGCGTTACTTACAGGGTCCCTCAAGAGACCCAGTACTTC.

The chain has TRBV14 and TRBJ2-7; D is uncertain. Germline values: CDR1 SGHDN, CDR2 FVKESK. The CDR3 loop spans 17 amino acids. V was clipped by 0 bases and J by 2 bases, with 17 bases between them. CDR3 loop: CASSQDFGFVGAYEQYF. CDR3 DNA: TGTGCCAGCAGCCAAGATTTTGGGTTTGTTGGGGCCTACGAGCAGTACTTC.

The V and J genes are TRBV5-4 and TRBJ2-1; possible D gene TRBD1, 5 bases. The CDR3 sequence is 16 residues long. V lost 3 bases and J 4 bases, leaving 17 bases between the germline ends. Per germline, CDR1 SGHNT and CDR2 YYREEE (reference sequence). The CDR3 here is CASSSAKRTPYNEQFF. The CDR3 DNA reads as TGTGCCAGCAGCTCGGCAAAACGGACACCTTACAATGAGCAGTTCTTC.

The chain combines TRBV20-1 with TRBJ2-1, with D perhaps matching TRBD2 (6 bases). From germline, CDR1 is DFQATT and CDR2 SNEGSKA (reference sequence). Trimming shortened V by 0 bases and J by 4 bases, and 13 bases separated the two germline ends. There are 15 residues in the CDR3. In DNA form, the CDR3 reads TGCAGTGCTAGAGATTTGAGCGGGTATTACAATGAGCAGTTCTTC. Translating it yields CSARDLSGYYNEQFF.

The V call is TRBV6-2 or TRBV6-3, the J call TRBJ2-3; possible D gene TRBD2, 6 bases. The CDR3 spans 16 residues. V was shortened by 6 bases and J by 10 bases, with 26 bases between the two germline ends. The germline gives CDR1 MNHEY, CDR2 SVGEGT. Here the CDR3 reads CASSASGDRFGLPQYF. CDR3 nucleotide sequence: TGTGCCAGCAGCGCATCGGGGGACCGCTTTGGGCTGCCGCAGTATTTT.

This clonotype has just a few counts. This chain connects TRBV7-9 to TRBJ2-1, with no clear D. Trimming removed 5 bases at V and 2 bases at J, with 10 bases between. This CDR3 region has 14 residues. Germline values: CDR1 SEHNR, CDR2 FQNEAQ (reference sequence). CDR3 residues: CASSRTAAYNEQFF. The CDR3 DNA follows: TGTGCCAGCAGCCGGACCGCCGCCTACAATGAGCAGTTCTTC.